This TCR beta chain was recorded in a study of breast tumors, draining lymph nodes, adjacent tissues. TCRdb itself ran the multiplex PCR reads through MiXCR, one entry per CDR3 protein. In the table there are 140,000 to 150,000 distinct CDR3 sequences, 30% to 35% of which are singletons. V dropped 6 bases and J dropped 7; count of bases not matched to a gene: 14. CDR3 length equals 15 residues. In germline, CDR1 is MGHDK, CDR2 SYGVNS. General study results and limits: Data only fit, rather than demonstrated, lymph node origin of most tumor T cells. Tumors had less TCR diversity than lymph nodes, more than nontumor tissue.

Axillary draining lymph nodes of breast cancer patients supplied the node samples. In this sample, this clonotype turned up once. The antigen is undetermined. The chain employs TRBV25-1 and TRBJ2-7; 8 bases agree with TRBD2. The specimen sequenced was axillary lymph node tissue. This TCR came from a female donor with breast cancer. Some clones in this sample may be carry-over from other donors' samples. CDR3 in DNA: TGTGCCAGCAGCCCACCTGCGGGAGGTAGTAATGAGCAGTACTTC. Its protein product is CASSPPAGGSNEQYF.